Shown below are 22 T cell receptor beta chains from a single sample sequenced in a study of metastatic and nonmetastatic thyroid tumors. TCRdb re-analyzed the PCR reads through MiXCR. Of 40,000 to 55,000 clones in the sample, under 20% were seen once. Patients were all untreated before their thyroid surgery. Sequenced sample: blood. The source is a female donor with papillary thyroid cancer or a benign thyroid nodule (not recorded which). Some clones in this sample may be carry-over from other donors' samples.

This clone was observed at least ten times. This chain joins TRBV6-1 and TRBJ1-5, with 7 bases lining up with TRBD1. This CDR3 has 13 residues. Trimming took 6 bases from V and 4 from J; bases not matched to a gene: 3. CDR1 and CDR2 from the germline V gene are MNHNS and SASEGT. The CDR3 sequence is CASSWGQNQPQHF. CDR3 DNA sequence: TGTGCCAGCAGCTGGGGACAGAATCAGCCCCAGCATTTT.

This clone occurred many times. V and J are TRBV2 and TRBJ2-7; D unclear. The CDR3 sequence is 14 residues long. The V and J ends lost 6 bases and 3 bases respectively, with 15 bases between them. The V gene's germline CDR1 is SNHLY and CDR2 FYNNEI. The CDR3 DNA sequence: TGTGCCAGCAGCCGACCCTCAGTTATCTACGAGCAGTACTTC. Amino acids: CASSRPSVIYEQYF.

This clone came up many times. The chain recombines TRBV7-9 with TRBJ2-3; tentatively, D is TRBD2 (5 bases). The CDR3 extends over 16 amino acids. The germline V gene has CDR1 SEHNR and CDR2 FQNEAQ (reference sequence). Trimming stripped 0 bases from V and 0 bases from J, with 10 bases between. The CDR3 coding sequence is TGTGCCAGCAGCTTAGCGGACTCCCAGAGCACAGATACGCAGTATTTT. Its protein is CASSLADSQSTDTQYF.

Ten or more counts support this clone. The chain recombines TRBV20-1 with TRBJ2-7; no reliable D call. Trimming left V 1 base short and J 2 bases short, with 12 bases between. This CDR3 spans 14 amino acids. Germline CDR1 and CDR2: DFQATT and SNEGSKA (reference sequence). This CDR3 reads CSARAASATYEQYF. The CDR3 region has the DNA TGCAGTGCTAGAGCGGCAAGCGCCACCTACGAGCAGTACTTC.

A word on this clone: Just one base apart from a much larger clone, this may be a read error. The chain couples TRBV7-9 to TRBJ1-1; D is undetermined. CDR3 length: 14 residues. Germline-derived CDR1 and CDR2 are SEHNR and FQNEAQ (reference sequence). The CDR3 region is CASSLIGEATETFF. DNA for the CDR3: TGTGCCAGCAGCTTAATCGGGGAAGCCACTGAAACTTTCTTT.

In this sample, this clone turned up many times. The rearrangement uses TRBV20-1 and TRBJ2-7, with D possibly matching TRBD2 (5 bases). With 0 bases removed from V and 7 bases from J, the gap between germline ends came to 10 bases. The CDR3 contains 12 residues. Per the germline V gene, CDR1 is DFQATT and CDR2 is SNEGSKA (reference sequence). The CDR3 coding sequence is TGCAGTGCTAGAGAGGAGGAAAGGGAGCAGTACTTC. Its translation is CSAREEEREQYF.

This CDR3 reads CASSSGLALGSDTQYF. The CDR3 nucleotides are TGTGCCAGCAGCTCGGGACTGGCCCTCGGTTCTGATACGCAGTATTTT. The chain uses TRBV7-3 and TRBJ2-3, with D possibly being TRBD2 (6 bases). Per germline, CDR1 SGHTA and CDR2 FQGTGA. V gave up 4 bases and J gave up 6 bases, with 20 bases separating them. The CDR3 spans 16 residues. Together with reference TRBV7-3 and TRBJ2-3, the CDR3 gives the full variable domain: GAGVSQTPSNKVTEKGKYVELRCDPISGHTALYWYRQSLGQGPEFLIYFQGTGAADDSGLPNDRFFAVRPEGSVSTLKIQRTERGDSAVYLCASSSGLALGSDTQYFGPGTRLTVL.

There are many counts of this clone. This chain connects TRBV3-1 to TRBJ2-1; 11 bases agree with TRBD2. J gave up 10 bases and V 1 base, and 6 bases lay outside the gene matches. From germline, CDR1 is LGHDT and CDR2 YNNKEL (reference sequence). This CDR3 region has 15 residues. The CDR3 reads CASSQVPSGRPEQFF. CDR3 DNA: TGTGCCAGCAGCCAAGTACCTAGCGGGAGGCCAGAGCAGTTCTTC.

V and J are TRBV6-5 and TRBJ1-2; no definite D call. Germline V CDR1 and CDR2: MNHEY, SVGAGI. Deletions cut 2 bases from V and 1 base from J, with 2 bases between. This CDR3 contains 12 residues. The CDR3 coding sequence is TGTGCCAGCAGTTACAATAACTATGGCTACACCTTC. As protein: CASSYNNYGYTF.

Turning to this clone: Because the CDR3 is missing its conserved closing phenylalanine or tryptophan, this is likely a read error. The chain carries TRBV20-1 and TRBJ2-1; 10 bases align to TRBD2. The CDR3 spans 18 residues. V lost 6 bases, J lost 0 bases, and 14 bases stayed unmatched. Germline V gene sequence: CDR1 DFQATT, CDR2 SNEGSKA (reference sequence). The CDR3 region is CSAQASGSWVGSYNEQFI. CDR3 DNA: TGCAGTGCACAGGCTAGCGGGAGTTGGGTAGGCTCCTACAATGAGCAGTTCATC.

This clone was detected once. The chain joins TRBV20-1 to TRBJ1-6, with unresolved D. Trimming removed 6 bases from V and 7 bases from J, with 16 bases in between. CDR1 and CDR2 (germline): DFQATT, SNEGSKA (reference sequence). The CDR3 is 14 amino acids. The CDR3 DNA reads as TGCAGTGCCAGGCTGGGGATCGAGAATTCACCCCTCCACTTT. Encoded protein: CSARLGIENSPLHF.

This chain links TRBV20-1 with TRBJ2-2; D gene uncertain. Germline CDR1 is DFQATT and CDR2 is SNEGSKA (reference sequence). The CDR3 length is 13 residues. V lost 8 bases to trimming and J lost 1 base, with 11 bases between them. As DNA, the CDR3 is TGCAGTCCAAATTCAGGGAACACCGGGGAGCTGTTTTTT. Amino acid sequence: CSPNSGNTGELFF.

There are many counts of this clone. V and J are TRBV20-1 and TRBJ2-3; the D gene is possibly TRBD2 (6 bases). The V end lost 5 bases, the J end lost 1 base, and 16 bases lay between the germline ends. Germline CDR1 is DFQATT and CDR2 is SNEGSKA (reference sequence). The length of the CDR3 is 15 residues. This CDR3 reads CSAQSPSGRTDTQYF. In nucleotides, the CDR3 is TGCAGTGCTCAATCCCCGAGCGGGCGCACAGATACGCAGTATTTT.

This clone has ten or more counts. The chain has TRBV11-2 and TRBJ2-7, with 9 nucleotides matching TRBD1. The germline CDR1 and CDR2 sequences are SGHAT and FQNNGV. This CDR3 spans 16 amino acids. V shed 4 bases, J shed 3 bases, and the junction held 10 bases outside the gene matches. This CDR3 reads CASSSRGDREDYEQYF. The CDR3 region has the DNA TGTGCCAGCAGCTCCAGAGGGGACAGGGAGGACTACGAGCAGTACTTC.

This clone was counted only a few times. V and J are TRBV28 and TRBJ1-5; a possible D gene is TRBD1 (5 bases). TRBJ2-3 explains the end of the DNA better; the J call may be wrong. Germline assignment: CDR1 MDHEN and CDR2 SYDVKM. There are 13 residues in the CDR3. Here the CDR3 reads CASSLGPGQPQYF. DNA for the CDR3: TGTGCCAGCAGTTTAGGACCAGGGCAGCCCCAGTATTTT.

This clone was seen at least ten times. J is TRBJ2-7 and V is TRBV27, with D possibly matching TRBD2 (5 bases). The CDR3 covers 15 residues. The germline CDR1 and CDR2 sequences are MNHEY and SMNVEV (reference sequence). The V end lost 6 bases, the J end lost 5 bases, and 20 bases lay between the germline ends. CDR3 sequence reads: CASRPEGFWSDEQYF. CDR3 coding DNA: TGTGCCAGCAGGCCCGAGGGATTTTGGTCTGACGAGCAGTACTTC.

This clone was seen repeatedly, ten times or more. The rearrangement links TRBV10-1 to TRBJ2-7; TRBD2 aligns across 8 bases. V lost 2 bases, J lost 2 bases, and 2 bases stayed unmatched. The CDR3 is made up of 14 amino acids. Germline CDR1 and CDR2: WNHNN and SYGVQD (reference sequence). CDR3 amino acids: CASSEIAGPYEQYF. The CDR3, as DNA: TGCGCCAGCAGTGAGATAGCGGGGCCCTACGAGCAGTACTTC.

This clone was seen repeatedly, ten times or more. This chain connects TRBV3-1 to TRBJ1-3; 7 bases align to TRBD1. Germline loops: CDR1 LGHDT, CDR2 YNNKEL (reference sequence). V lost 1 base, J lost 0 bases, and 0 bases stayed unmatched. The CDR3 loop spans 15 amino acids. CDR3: CASSQGDSSGNTIYF. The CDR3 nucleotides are TGTGCCAGCAGCCAAGGGGACAGCTCTGGAAACACCATATATTTT.

The CDR3 is CSARVLATDTQYF. The CDR3 region has the DNA TGCAGTGCTAGAGTGCTAGCCACAGATACGCAGTATTTT. The V call is TRBV20-1, the J call TRBJ2-3, with a possible D match to TRBD2 (5 bases). V lost 1 base and J lost 2, with 7 bases in between. This CDR3 comprises 13 residues. CDR1 and CDR2 (germline): DFQATT, SNEGSKA (reference sequence).

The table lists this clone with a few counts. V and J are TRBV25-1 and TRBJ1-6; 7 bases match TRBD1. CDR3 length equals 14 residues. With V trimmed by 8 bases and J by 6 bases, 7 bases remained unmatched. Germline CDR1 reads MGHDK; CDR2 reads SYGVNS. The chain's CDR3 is CASRWDSPNSPLHF. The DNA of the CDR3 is TGTGCCAGCCGTTGGGACAGCCCTAATTCACCCCTCCACTTT.

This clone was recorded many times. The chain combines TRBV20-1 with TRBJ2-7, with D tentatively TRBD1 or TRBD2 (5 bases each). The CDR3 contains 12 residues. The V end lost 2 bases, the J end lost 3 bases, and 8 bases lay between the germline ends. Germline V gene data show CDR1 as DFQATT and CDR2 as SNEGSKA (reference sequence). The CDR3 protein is CSARWDDYEQYF. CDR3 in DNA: TGCAGTGCTAGATGGGACGACTACGAGCAGTACTTC.

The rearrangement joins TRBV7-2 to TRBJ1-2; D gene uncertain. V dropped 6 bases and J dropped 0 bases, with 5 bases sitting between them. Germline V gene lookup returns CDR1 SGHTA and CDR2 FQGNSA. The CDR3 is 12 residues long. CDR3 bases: TGTGCCAGCAGGCGGACTAACTATGGCTACACCTTC. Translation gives CASRRTNYGYTF. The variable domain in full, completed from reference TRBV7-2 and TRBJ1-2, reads GAGVSQSPSNKVTEKGKDVELRCDPISGHTALYWYRQSLGQGLEFLIYFQGNSAPDKSGLPSDRFSAERTGGSVSTLTIQRTQQEDSAVYLCASRRTNYGYTFGSGTRLTVV.